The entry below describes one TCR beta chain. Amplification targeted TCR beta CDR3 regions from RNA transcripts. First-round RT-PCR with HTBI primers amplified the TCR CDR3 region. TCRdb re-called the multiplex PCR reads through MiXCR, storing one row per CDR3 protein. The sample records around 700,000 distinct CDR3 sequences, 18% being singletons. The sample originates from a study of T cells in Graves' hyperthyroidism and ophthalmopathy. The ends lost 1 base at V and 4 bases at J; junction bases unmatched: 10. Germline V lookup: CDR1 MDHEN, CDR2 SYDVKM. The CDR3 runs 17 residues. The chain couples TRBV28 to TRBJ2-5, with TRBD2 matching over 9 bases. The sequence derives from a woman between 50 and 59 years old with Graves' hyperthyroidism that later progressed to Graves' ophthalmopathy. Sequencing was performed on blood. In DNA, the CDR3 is TGTGCCAGCAGTTTATCAGGACTAGCGTTTGTAGGAGAGACCCAGTACTTC. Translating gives CASSLSGLAFVGETQYF.